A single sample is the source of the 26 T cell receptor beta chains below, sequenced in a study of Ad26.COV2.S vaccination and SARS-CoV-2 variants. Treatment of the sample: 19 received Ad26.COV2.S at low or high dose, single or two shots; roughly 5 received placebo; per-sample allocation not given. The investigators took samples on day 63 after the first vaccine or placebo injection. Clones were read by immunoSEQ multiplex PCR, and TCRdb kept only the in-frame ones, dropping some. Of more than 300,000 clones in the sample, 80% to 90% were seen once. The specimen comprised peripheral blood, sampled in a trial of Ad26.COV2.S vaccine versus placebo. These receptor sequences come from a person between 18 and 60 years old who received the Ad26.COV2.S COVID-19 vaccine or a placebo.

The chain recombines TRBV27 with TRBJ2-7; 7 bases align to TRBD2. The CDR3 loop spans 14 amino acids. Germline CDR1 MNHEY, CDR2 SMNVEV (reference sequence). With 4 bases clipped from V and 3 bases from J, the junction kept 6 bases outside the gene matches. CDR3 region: CASSSLREGYEQYF. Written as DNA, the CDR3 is TGTGCCAGCAGTTCCCTCAGGGAGGGCTACGAGCAGTACTTC.

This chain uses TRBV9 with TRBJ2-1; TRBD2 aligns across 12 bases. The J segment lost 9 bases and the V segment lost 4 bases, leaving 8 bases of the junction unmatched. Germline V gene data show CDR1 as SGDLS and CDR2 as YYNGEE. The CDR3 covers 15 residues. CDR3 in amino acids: CASSPSGGAGVEQFF. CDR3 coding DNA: TGTGCCAGCAGCCCTAGCGGGGGGGCCGGGGTTGAGCAGTTCTTC.

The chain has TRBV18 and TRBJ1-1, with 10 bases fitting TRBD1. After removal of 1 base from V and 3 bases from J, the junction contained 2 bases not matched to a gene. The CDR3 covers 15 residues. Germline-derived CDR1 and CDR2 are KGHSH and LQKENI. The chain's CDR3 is CASSPLDRGHTEAFF. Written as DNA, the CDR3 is TGTGCCAGCTCACCACTCGACAGGGGGCACACTGAAGCTTTCTTT.

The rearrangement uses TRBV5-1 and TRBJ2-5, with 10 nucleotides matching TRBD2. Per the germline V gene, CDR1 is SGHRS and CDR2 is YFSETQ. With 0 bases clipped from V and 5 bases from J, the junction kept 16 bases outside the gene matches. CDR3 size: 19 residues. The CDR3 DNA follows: TGCGCCAGCAGCTTGGGCATTGGACCGCTAGCGGGAGTGGGGGAGACCCAGTACTTC. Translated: CASSLGIGPLAGVGETQYF.

CDR3 in amino acids: CASSQEAGQGNGANVLTF. CDR3 sequence (DNA): TGCGCCAGCAGCCAAGAGGCGGGGCAGGGGAATGGGGCCAACGTCCTGACTTTC. The chain couples TRBV4-3 to TRBJ2-6, with D perhaps matching TRBD1 or TRBD2 (6 bases each). Germline V gives CDR1 LGHNA, CDR2 YSLEER. The CDR3 loop spans 18 amino acids. V gave up 0 bases and J gave up 3 bases, with 15 bases separating them.

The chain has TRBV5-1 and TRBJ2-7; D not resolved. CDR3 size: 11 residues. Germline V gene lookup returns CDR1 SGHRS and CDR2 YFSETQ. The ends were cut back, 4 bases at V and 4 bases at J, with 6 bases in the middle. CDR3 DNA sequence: TGCGCCAGCAGCCAAAATTACGAGCAGTACTTC. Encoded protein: CASSQNYEQYF.

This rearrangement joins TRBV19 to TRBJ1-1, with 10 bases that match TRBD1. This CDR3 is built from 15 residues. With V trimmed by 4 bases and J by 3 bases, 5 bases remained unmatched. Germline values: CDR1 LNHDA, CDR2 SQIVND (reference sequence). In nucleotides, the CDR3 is TGTGCCAGTAGTAGGACAGGGGGAGTGGACACTGAAGCTTTCTTT. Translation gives CASSRTGGVDTEAFF.

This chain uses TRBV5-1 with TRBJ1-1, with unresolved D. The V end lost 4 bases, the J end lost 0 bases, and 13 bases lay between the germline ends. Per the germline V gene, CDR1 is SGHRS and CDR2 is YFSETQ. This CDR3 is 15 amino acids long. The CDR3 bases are TGCGCCAGCAGCCCGCTTTTGTCCATGAACACTGAAGCTTTCTTT. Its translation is CASSPLLSMNTEAFF.

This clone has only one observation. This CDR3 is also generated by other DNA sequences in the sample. The CDR3 DNA reads as TGTGCCAGCAGCTTCGGGACACCTTCCTACGAGCAGTACTTC. Protein sequence: CASSFGTPSYEQYF. This rearrangement joins TRBV5-6 to TRBJ2-7; D is possibly TRBD1 (6 bases). This CDR3 is built from 14 residues. Looked up from germline, CDR1 is SGHDT and CDR2 is YYEEEE. Trimming cost V 2 bases and J 1 base, with 10 bases left between them.

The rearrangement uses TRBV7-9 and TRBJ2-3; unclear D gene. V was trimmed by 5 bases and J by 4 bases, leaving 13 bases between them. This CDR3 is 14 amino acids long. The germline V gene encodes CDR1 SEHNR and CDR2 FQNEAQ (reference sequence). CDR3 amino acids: CASSLWGAPDTQYF. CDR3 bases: TGTGCCAGCAGCCTTTGGGGTGCACCAGATACGCAGTATTTT. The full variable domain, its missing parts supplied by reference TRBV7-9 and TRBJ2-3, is DTGVSQNPRHKITKRGQNVTFRCDPISEHNRLYWYRQTLGQGPEFLTYFQNEAQLEKSRLLSDRFSAERPKGSFSTLEIQRTEQGDSAMYLCASSLWGAPDTQYFGPGTRLTVL.

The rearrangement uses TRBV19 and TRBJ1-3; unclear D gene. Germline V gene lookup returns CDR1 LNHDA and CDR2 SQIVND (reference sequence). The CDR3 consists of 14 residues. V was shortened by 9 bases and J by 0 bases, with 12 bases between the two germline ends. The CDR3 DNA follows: TGTGCCAGCACCGGGCCTCTCTCTGGAAACACCATATATTTT. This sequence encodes CASTGPLSGNTIYF.

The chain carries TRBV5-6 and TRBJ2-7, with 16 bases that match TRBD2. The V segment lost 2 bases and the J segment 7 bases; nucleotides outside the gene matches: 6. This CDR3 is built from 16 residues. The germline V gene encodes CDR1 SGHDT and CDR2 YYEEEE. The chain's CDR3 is CASSFFGTSGGAEQYF. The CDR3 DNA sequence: TGTGCCAGCAGCTTTTTTGGGACTAGCGGGGGGGCGGAGCAGTACTTC.

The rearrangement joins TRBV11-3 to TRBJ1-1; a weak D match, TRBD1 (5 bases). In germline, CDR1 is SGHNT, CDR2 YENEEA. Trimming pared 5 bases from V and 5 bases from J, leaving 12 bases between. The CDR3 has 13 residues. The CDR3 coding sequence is TGTGCCAGCAGCCCCCGCGGGGGTACTGAAGCTTTCTTT. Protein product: CASSPRGGTEAFF.

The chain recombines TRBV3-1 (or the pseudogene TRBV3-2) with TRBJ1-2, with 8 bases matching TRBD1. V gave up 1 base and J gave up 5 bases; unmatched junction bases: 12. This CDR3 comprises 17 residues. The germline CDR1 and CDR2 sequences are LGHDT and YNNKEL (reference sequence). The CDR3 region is CASSQVIGQGNSYGYTF. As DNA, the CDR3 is TGTGCCAGCAGCCAAGTTATAGGACAGGGTAATTCGTATGGCTACACCTTC.

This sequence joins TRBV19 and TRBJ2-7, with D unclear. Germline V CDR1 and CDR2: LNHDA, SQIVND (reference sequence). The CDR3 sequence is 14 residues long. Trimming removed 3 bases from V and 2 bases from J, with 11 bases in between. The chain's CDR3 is CASSMSRGPYEQYF. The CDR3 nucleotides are TGTGCCAGTAGTATGTCCCGCGGTCCCTACGAGCAGTACTTC.

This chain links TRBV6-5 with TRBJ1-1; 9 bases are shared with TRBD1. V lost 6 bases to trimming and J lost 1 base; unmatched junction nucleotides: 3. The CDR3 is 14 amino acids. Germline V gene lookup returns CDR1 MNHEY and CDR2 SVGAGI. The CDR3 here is CASSSTGGNTEAFF. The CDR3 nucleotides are TGTGCCAGCAGCTCGACAGGGGGGAACACTGAAGCTTTCTTT.

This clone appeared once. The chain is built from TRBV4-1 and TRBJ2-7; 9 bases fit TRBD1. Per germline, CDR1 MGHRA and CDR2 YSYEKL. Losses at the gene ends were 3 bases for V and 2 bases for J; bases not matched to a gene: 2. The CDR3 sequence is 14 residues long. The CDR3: CASSQDRGPYEQYF. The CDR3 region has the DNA TGCGCCAGCAGCCAGGACAGGGGACCCTACGAGCAGTACTTC.

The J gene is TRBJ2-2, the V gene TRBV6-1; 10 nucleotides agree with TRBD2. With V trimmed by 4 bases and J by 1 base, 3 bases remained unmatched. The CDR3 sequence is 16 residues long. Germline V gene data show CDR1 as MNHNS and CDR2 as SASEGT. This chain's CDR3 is CASSGGLAVNTGELFF. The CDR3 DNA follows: TGTGCCAGCAGTGGAGGACTAGCGGTGAACACCGGGGAGCTGTTTTTT.

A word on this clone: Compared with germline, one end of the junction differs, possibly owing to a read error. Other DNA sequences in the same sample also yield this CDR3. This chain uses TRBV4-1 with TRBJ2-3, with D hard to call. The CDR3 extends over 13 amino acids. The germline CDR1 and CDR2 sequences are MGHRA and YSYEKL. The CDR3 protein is CASSQVGTDTQYF. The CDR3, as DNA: TGCGCCAGCAGCCAAGTTGGCACCGATACGCAGTATTTT.

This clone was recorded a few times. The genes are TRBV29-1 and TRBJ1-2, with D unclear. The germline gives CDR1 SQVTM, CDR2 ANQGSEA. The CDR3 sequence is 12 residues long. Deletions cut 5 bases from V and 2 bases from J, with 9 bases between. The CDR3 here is CSVSSRNYGYTF. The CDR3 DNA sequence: TGCAGCGTTTCTAGCCGAAACTATGGCTACACCTTC.

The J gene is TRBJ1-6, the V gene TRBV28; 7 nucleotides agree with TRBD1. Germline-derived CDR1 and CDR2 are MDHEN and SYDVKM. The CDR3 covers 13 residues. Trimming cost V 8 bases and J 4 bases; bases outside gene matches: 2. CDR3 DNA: TGTGCCAGCGGGACAGTTTATAATTCACCCCTCCACTTT. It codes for CASGTVYNSPLHF.

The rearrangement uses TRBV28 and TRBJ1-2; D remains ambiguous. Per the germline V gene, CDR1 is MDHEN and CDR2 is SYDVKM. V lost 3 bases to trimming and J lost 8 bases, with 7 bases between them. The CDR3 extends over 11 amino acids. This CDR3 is CASSLGIGYTF. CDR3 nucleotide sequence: TGTGCCAGCAGTTTGGGGATCGGCTACACCTTC.

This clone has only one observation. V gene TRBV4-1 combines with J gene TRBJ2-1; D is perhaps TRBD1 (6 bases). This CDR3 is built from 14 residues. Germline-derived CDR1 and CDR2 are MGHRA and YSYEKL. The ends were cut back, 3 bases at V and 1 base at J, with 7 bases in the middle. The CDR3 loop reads CASSHQGSYNEQFF. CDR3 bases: TGCGCCAGCAGCCACCAGGGGTCCTACAATGAGCAGTTCTTC.

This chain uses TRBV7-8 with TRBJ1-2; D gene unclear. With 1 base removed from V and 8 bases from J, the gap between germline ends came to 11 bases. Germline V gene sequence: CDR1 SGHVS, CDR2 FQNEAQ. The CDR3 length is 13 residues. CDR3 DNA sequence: TGTGCCAGCAGCTTAGTTTCGTCAGGAGGCTACACCTTC. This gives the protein CASSLVSSGGYTF. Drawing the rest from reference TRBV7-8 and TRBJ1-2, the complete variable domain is GAGVSQSPRYKVAKRGQDVALRCDPISGHVSLFWYQQALGQGPEFLTYFQNEAQLDKSGLPSDRFFAERPEGSVSTLKIQRTQQEDSAVYLCASSLVSSGGYTFGSGTRLTVV.

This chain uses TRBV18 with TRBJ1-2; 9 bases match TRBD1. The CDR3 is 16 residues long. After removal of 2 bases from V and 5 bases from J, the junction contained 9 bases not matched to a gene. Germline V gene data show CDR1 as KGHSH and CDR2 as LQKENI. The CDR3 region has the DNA TGTGCCAGCTCACCATCGAACAGGGGGCTTTTGTATGGCTACACCTTC. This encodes CASSPSNRGLLYGYTF.

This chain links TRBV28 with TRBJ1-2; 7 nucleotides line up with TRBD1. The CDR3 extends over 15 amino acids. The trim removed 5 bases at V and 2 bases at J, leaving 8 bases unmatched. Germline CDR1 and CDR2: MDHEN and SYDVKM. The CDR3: CASSRSPTGNYGYTF. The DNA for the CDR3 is TGTGCCAGCAGTCGAAGCCCGACAGGGAACTATGGCTACACCTTC.